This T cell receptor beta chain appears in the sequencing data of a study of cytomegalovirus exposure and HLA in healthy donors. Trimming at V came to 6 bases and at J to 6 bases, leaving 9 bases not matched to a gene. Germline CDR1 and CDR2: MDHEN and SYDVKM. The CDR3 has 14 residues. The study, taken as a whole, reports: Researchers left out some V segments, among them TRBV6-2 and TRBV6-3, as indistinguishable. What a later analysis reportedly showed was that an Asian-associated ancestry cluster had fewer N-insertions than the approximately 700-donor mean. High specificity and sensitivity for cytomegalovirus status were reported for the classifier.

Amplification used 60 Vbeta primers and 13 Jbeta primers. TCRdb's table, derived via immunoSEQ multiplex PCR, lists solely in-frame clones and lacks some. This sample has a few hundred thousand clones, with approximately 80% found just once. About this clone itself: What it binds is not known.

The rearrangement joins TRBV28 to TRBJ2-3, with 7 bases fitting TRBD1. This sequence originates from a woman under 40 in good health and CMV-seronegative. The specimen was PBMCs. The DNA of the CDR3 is TGTGCCAGCAGGTCAGGGACAGCTTTGGATACGCAGTATTTT. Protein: CASRSGTALDTQYF.